The sequence of this TCR beta chain was determined in a study of beta chain features in type 1 diabetes. Expressed TCRB transcripts were sequenced, since all the RNA that had been isolated was reverse transcribed. Sequencing used immunoSEQ multiplex PCR; TCRdb keeps in-frame clones, though not all of them. This table holds roughly 250,000 clones, around 9.6% found once. Losses at the gene ends were 0 bases for V and 0 bases for J; bases not matched to a gene: 10. In germline, CDR1 is GTSNPN, CDR2 SVGIG (reference sequence). There are 18 residues in the CDR3. The chain joins TRBV30 to TRBJ1-2, with 10 bases matching TRBD1. The specimen sequenced was naive CD4+ T cells from blood. The sequence derives from a young woman in good health. The CDR3 sequence: CAWSVRDRGFGTNYGYTF. The CDR3 bases are TGTGCCTGGAGTGTAAGGGACAGGGGATTTGGAACTAACTATGGCTACACCTTC.